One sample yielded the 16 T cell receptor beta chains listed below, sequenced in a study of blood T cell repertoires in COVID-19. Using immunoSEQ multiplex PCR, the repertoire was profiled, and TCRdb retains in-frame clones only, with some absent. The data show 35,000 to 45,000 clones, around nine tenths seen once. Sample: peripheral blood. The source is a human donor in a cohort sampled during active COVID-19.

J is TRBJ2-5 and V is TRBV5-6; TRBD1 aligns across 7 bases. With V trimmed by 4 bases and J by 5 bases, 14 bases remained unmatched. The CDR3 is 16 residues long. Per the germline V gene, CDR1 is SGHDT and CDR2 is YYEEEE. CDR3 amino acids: CASSARQGWFRETQYF. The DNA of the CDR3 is TGTGCCAGCAGCGCCCGACAGGGTTGGTTCAGGGAGACCCAGTACTTC.

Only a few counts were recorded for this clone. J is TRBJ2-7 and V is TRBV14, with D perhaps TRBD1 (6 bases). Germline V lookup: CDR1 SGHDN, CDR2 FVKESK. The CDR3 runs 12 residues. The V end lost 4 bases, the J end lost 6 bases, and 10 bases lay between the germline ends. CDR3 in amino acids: CASSLQGGEQYF. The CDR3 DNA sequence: TGTGCCAGCAGCCTACAAGGGGGCGAGCAGTACTTC.

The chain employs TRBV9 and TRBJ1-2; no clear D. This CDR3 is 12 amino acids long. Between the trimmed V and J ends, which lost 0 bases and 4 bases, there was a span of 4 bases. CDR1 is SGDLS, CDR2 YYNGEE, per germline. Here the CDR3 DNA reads TGTGCCAGCAGCGTAGGTAGCTATGGCTACACCTTC. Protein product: CASSVGSYGYTF.

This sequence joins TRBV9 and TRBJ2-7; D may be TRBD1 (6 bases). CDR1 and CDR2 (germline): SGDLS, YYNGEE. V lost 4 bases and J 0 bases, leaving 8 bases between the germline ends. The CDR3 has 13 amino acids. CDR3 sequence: CASSRQDSYEQYF. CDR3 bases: TGTGCCAGCAGCCGACAGGACTCCTACGAGCAGTACTTC.

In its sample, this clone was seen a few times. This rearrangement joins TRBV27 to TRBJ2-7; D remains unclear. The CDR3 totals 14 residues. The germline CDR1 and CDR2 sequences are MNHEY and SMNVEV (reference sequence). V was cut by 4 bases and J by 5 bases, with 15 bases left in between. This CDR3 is CASSSFTRVHEQYF. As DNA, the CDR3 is TGTGCCAGCAGTTCCTTTACTCGGGTCCACGAGCAGTACTTC.

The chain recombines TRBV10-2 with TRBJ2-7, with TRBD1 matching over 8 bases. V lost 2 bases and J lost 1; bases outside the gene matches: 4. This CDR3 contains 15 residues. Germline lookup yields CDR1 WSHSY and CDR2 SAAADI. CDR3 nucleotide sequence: TGCGCCAGCAGTGAGCCAGGACAGGGATCCTACGAGCAGTACTTC. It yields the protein CASSEPGQGSYEQYF.

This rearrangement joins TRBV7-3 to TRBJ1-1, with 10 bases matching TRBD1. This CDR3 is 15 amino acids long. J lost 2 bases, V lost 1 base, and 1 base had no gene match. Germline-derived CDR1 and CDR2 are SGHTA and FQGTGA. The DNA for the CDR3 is TGTGCCAGCAGCTTAATGACAGGGGGCAACACTGAAGCTTTCTTT. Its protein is CASSLMTGGNTEAFF.

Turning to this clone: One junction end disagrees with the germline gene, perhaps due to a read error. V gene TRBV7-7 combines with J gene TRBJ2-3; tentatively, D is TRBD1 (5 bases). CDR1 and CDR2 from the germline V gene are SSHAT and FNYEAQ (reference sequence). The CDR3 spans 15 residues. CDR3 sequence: CASRQTGPSTDTQYF. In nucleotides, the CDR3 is TGTGCTAGCAGACAAACAGGACCTAGCACAGATACGCAGTATTTT.

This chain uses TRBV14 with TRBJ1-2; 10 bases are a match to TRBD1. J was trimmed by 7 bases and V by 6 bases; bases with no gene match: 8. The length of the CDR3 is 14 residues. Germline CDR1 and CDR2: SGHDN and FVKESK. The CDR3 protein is CASRPTGTGAGYTF. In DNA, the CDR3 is TGTGCCAGCAGACCTACCGGGACAGGGGCTGGCTACACCTTC.

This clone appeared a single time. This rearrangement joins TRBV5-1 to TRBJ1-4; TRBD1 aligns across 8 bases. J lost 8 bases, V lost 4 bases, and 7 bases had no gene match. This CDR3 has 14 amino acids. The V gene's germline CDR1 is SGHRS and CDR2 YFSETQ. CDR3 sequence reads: CASSTDRGGEKLFF. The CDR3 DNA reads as TGCGCCAGCAGCACCGACAGGGGTGGGGAAAAACTGTTTTTT.

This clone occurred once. CDR3 nucleotides: TGTGCCAGCAGTCCCTACGAGCGGACCCTCCAAGAGACCCAGTACTTC. It yields the protein CASSPYERTLQETQYF. The chain joins TRBV5-4 to TRBJ2-5; D perhaps matches TRBD2 (5 bases). The V and J ends lost 5 bases and 1 base respectively, with 18 bases between them. The CDR3 is made up of 16 amino acids. Germline V gives CDR1 SGHNT, CDR2 YYREEE (reference sequence).

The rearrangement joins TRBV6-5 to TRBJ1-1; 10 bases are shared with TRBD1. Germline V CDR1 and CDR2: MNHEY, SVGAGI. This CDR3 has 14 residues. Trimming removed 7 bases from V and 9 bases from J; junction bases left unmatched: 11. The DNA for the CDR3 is TGTGCCAGCACCGGTGCGGGACAGGGGCTGAAAGCTTTCTTT. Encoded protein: CASTGAGQGLKAFF.

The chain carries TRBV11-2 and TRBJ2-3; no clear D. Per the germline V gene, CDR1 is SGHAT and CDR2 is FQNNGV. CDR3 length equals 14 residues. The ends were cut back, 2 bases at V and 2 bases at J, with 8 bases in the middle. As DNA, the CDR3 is TGTGCCAGCAGCTTACCTGACTTCACAGATACGCAGTATTTT. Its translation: CASSLPDFTDTQYF.

CDR3 amino acids: CASSPHRTGGDEKLFF. The CDR3 region has the DNA TGTGCCAGCAGTCCCCACAGGACAGGGGGTGATGAAAAACTGTTTTTT. The chain carries TRBV27 and TRBJ1-4; TRBD1 matches at 10 bases. The J segment lost 6 bases and the V segment lost 5 bases, leaving 9 bases of the junction unmatched. The CDR3 has 16 residues. CDR1 and CDR2 (germline): MNHEY, SMNVEV (reference sequence).

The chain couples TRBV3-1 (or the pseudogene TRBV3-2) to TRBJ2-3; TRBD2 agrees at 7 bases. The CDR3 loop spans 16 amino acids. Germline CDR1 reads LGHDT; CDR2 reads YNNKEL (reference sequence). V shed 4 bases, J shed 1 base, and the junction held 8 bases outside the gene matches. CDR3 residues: CASSPRVGGGTDTQYF. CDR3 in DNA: TGTGCCAGCAGCCCTCGAGTTGGGGGGGGCACAGATACGCAGTATTTT.

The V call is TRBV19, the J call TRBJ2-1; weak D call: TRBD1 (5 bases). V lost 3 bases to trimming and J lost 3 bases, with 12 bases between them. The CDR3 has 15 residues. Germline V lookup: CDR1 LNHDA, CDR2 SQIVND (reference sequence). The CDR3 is CASSIGRALYNEQFF. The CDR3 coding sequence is TGTGCCAGTAGTATCGGCAGGGCCCTCTACAATGAGCAGTTCTTC.